The 10 T cell receptor beta chains presented below share a single source sample, sequenced in a study of blood T cell repertoires in COVID-19. Clones were read by immunoSEQ multiplex PCR, and TCRdb kept only the in-frame ones, dropping some. The sample has some 190,000 clones, roughly 81% seen once. The sample was peripheral blood. All receptors derive from a woman aged 70-85 years with active or convalescent COVID-19.

The V and J genes are TRBV5-1 and TRBJ2-7; D not certain. V shed 0 bases and J shed 0 bases, with 7 bases lying between them. Germline V gene sequence: CDR1 SGHRS, CDR2 YFSETQ. This CDR3 contains 14 residues. The CDR3 DNA is TGCGCCAGCAGCTTGGGTCAGGACTCCTACGAGCAGTACTTC. Translating it yields CASSLGQDSYEQYF.

The chain recombines TRBV24-1 with TRBJ2-5; D possibly corresponds to TRBD2 (6 bases). CDR1 KGHDR and CDR2 SFDVKD come from the germline V gene. The ends were cut back, 3 bases at V and 4 bases at J, with 17 bases in the middle. This CDR3 contains 16 residues. The CDR3: CATSDGSGQRAETQYF. CDR3 in DNA: TGTGCCACCAGTGATGGATCGGGGCAGCGGGCAGAGACCCAGTACTTC.

V and J are TRBV5-1 and TRBJ2-2; TRBD1 agrees at 11 bases. V trimming: 5 bases; J trimming: 4 bases; junction bases outside the gene matches: 1. The CDR3 length is 14 residues. Germline values: CDR1 SGHRS, CDR2 YFSETQ. The CDR3 region is CASSGTGGTGELFF. CDR3 nucleotides: TGCGCCAGCAGTGGGACAGGGGGCACCGGGGAGCTGTTTTTT.

This rearrangement joins TRBV18 to TRBJ1-1, with 10 bases aligning to TRBD1. This CDR3 has 15 residues. CDR1 is KGHSH and CDR2 is LQKENI in the germline V gene. The trim removed 3 bases at V and 7 bases at J, leaving 8 bases unmatched. The CDR3 sequence: CASSPIVGQGIEAFF. DNA of the CDR3: TGTGCCAGCTCACCCATAGTGGGACAGGGGATTGAAGCTTTCTTT.

V is TRBV11-2 and J is TRBJ2-7; 8 positions match TRBD2. Unmatched junction bases numbered 8, after V lost 5 bases and J lost 11 bases. Germline assignment: CDR1 SGHAT and CDR2 FQNNGV. This CDR3 contains 12 residues. DNA for the CDR3: TGTGCCAGCAGCCCCGGGAGGGGCCTAAAGTACTTC. It specifies CASSPGRGLKYF.

The chain couples TRBV5-1 to TRBJ2-7, with TRBD2 matching 12 bases. Losses at the gene ends were 5 bases for V and 0 bases for J; bases not matched to a gene: 12. Germline V lookup: CDR1 SGHRS, CDR2 YFSETQ. The CDR3 extends over 18 amino acids. The CDR3 loop reads CASSWGLAGRRSSYEQYF. In nucleotides, the CDR3 is TGCGCCAGCAGTTGGGGACTAGCGGGTCGACGTAGCTCCTACGAGCAGTACTTC.

V and J are TRBV9 and TRBJ1-6; D is undetermined. The CDR3 extends over 14 amino acids. CDR1 is SGDLS and CDR2 is YYNGEE in the germline V gene. V was clipped by 0 bases and J by 7 bases, with 8 bases between them. CDR3 in amino acids: CASSVAHINSPLHF. The CDR3 nucleotides are TGTGCCAGCAGCGTAGCTCACATAAATTCACCCCTCCACTTT. Drawing the rest from reference TRBV9 and TRBJ1-6, the complete variable domain is DSGVTQTPKHLITATGQRVTLRCSPRSGDLSVYWYQQSLDQGLQFLIQYYNGEERAKGNILERFSAQQFPDLHSELNLSSLELGDSALYFCASSVAHINSPLHFGNGTRLTVT.

The V gene is TRBV7-2, the J gene TRBJ1-3; D possibly corresponds to TRBD1 (5 bases). Germline CDR1 reads SGHTA; CDR2 reads FQGNSA. The CDR3 covers 14 residues. The germline V and J ends were trimmed by 1 base and 2 bases, with 6 bases remaining between them. The CDR3 sequence: CASSLGGAGNTIYF. The DNA for the CDR3 is TGTGCCAGCAGCTTAGGGGGCGCTGGAAACACCATATATTTT.

This clone was detected only once. This sequence joins TRBV5-5 and TRBJ2-1; 9 bases map to TRBD2. The V gene's germline CDR1 is SGHKS and CDR2 YYEKEE (reference sequence). The junction had 2 bases not matched to a gene; V was cut back by 0 bases and J by 10 bases. This CDR3 comprises 13 residues. The CDR3 loop is CASSLALAGEQFF. The CDR3 DNA is TGTGCCAGCAGCTTGGCTCTAGCGGGAGAGCAGTTCTTC.

The gene calls are TRBV14 and TRBJ1-1; 7 bases are shared with TRBD1. V was clipped by 4 bases and J by 7 bases; unmatched bases: 9. CDR1 SGHDN and CDR2 FVKESK come from the germline V gene. There are 14 residues in the CDR3. The CDR3 region has the DNA TGTGCCAGCAGCCGGTTAACAGGGGTTTATGAAGCTTTCTTT. It yields the protein CASSRLTGVYEAFF.